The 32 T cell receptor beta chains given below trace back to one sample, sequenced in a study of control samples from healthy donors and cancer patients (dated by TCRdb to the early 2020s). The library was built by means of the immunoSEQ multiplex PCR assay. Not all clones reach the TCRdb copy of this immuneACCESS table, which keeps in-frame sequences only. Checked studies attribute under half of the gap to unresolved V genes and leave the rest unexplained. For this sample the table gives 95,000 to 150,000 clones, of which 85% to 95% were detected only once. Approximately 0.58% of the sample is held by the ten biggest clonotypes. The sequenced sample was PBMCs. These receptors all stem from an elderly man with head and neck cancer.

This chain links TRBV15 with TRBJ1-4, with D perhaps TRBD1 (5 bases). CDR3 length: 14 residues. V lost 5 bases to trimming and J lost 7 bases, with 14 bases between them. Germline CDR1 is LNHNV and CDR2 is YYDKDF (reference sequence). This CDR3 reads CATSRKDTFEKLFF. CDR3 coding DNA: TGTGCCACCAGCCGCAAGGACACCTTTGAAAAACTGTTTTTT. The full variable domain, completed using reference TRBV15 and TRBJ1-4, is DAMVIQNPRYQVTQFGKPVTLSCSQTLNHNVMYWYQQKSSQAPKLLFHYYDKDFNNEADTPDNFQSRRPNTSFCFLDIRSPGLGDTAMYLCATSRKDTFEKLFFGSGTQLSVL.

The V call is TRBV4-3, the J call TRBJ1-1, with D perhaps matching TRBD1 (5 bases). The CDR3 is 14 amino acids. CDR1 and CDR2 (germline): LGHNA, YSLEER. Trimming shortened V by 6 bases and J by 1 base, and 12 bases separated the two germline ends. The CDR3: CASSRGFPNTEAFF. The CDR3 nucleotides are TGCGCCAGCAGTAGGGGTTTCCCGAACACTGAAGCTTTCTTT.

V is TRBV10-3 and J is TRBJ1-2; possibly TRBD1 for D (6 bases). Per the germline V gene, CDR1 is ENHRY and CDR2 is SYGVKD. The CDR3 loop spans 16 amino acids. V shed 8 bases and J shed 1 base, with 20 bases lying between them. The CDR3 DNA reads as TGTGCCATCGCCGGTCCGGGGGGGGCGCTTAACTATGGCTACACCTTC. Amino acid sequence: CAIAGPGGALNYGYTF.

CDR3 sequence (DNA): TGTGCCAGCAGTAGGGGGGGCGCGAACACCGGGGAGCTGTTTTTT. Residues: CASSRGGANTGELFF. The chain links TRBV5-4 to TRBJ2-2; a possible D gene is TRBD2 (7 bases). Germline V gene data show CDR1 as SGHNT and CDR2 as YYREEE (reference sequence). CDR3 length equals 15 residues. Trimming shortened V by 5 bases and J by 0 bases, and 11 bases separated the two germline ends.

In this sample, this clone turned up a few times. The CDR3 DNA reads TGTGCCAGCAGCGTCCGTAGCGATAATTCACCCCTCCACTTT. Translation: CASSVRSDNSPLHF. This sequence joins TRBV2 and TRBJ1-6, with D unresolved. Germline V gives CDR1 SNHLY, CDR2 FYNNEI. CDR3 length: 14 amino acids. With 6 bases removed from V and 5 bases from J, the gap between germline ends came to 11 bases.

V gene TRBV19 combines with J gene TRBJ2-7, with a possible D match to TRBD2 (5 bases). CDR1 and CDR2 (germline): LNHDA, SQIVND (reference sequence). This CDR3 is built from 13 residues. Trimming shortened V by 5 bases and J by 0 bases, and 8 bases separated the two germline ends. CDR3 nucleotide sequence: TGTGCCAGTAGTTTTGGGAGCTCCTACGAGCAGTACTTC. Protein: CASSFGSSYEQYF.

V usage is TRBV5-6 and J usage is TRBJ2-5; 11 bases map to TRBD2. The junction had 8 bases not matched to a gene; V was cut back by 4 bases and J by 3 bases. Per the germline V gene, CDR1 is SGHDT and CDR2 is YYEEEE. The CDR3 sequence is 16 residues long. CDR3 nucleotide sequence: TGTGCCAGCAGCAGGTTACTAGCGGGAGTCGAAGAGACCCAGTACTTC. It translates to CASSRLLAGVEETQYF.

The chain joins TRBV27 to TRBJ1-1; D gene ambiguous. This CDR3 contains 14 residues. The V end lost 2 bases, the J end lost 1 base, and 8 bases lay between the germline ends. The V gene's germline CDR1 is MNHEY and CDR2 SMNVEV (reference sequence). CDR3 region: CASSLSLANTEAFF. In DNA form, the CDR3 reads TGTGCCAGCAGTTTAAGTCTGGCGAACACTGAAGCTTTCTTT.

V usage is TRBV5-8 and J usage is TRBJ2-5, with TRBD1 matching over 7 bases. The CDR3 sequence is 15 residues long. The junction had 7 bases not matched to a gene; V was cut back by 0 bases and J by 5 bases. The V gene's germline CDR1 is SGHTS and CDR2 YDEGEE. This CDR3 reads CASSLGQGVTETQYF. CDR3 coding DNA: TGTGCCAGCAGCTTGGGACAGGGAGTTACGGAGACCCAGTACTTC.

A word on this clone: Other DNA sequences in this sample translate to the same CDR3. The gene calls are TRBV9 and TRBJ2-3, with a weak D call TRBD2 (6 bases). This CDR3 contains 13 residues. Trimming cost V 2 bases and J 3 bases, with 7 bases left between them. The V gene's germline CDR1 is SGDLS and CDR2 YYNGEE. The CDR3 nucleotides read TGTGCCAGCAGCGTGGAGGGAACAGATACGCAGTATTTT. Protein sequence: CASSVEGTDTQYF.

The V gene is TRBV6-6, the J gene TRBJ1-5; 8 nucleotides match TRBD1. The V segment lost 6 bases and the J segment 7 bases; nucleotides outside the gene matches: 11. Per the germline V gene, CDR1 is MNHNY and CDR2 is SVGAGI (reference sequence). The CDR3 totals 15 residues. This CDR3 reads CASRHRTGWDQPQHF. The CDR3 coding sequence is TGTGCCAGCAGGCATAGGACAGGGTGGGACCAGCCCCAGCATTTT.

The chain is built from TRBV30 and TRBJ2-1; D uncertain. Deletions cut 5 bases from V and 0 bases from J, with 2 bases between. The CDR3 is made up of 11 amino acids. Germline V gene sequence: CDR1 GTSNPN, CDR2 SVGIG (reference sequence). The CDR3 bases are TGTGCCTGGGGCTCCTACAATGAGCAGTTCTTC. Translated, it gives CAWGSYNEQFF.

The CDR3 region is CASSEDRWGEAFF. In DNA, the CDR3 is TGTGCCAGCAGCGAGGACAGGTGGGGTGAAGCTTTCTTT. The rearrangement uses TRBV5-5 and TRBJ1-1; 7 nucleotides match TRBD1. Germline V gives CDR1 SGHKS, CDR2 YYEKEE (reference sequence). With V trimmed by 4 bases and J by 7 bases, 7 bases remained unmatched. This CDR3 comprises 13 residues.

CDR3 residues: CASSYSGGQETQYF. The CDR3, as DNA: TGTGCCAGCAGTTACTCCGGGGGCCAAGAGACCCAGTACTTC. The gene calls are TRBV6-5 and TRBJ2-5, with D maybe TRBD2 (6 bases). Germline assignment: CDR1 MNHEY and CDR2 SVGAGI. This CDR3 region has 14 residues. Trimming took 0 bases from V and 1 from J, leaving 6 bases between them.

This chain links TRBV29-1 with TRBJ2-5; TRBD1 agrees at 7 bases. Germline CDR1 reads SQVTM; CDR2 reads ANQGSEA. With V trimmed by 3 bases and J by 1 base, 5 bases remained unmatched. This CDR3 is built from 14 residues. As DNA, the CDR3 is TGCAGCGTTGAGAGACAGGGCCTCCAAGAGACCCAGTACTTC. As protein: CSVERQGLQETQYF. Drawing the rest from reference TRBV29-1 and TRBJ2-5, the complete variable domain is SAVISQKPSRDICQRGTSLTIQCQVDSQVTMMFWYRQQPGQSLTLIATANQGSEATYESGFVIDKFPISRPNLTFSTLTVSNMSPEDSSIYLCSVERQGLQETQYFGPGTRLLVL.

The CDR3 coding sequence is TGCGCCAGCAGTGAGTACCGCGGGAGCGTCGCTGAAGCTTTCTTT. It encodes CASSEYRGSVAEAFF. The rearrangement links TRBV10-1 to TRBJ1-1; no clear D. CDR3 length: 15 residues. CDR1 and CDR2 from the germline V gene are WNHNN and SYGVQD (reference sequence). Trimming shortened V by 1 base and J by 6 bases, and 15 bases separated the two germline ends.

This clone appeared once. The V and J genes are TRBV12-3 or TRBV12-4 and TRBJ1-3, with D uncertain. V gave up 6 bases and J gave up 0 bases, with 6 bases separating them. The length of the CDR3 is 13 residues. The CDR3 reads CASSKSSGNTIYF. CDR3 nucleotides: TGTGCCAGCAGCAAGAGCTCTGGAAACACCATATATTTT.

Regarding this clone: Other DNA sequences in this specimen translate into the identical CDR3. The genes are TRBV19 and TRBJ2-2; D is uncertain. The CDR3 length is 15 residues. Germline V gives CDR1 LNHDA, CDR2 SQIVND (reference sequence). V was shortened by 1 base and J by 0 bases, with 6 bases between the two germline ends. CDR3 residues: CASSIGTANTGELFF. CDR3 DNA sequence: TGTGCCAGTAGTATAGGAACAGCGAACACCGGGGAGCTGTTTTTT.

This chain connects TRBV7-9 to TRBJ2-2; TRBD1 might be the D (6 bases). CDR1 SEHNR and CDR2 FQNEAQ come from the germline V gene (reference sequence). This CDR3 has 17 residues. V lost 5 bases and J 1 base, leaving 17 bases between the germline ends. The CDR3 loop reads CASSDPNRVGNTGELFF. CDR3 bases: TGTGCCAGCAGCGATCCAAACAGGGTGGGGAACACCGGGGAGCTGTTTTTT.

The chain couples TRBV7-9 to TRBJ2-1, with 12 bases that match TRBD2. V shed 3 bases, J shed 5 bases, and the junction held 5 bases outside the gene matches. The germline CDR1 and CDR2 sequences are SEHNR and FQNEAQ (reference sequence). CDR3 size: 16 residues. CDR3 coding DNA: TGTGCCAGCAGCTTCTCCTGGACTAGCGGGAACAATGAGCAGTTCTTC. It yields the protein CASSFSWTSGNNEQFF.

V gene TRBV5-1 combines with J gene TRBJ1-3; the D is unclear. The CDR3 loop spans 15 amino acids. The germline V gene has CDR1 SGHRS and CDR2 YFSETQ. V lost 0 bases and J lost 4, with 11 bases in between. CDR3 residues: CASSLAPGHGNTIYF. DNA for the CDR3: TGCGCCAGCAGCTTGGCCCCGGGCCACGGAAACACCATATATTTT.

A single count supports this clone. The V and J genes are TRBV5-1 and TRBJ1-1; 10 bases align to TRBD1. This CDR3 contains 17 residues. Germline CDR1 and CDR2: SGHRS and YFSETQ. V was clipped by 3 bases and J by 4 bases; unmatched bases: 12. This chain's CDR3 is CASSSSPGTGVGTEAFF. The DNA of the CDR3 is TGCGCCAGCAGCTCAAGTCCCGGGACAGGGGTTGGCACTGAAGCTTTCTTT.

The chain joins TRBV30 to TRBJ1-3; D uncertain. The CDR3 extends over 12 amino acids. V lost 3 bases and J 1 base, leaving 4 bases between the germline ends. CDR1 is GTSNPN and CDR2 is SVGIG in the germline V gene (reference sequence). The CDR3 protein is CAWRGSGNTIYF. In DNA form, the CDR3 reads TGTGCCTGGAGAGGGTCTGGAAACACCATATATTTT.

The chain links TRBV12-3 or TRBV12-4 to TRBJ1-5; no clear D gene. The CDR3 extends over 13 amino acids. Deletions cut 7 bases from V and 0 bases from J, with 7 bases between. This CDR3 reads CASTSYSNQPQHF. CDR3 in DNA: TGTGCCAGCACGTCTTATAGCAATCAGCCCCAGCATTTT.

CDR3 region: CAWRGGRAPEQYF. As DNA, the CDR3 is TGTGCCTGGAGAGGCGGGAGGGCTCCCGAGCAGTACTTC. The chain is built from TRBV30 and TRBJ2-7; 9 bases map to TRBD2. Per the germline V gene, CDR1 is GTSNPN and CDR2 is SVGIG (reference sequence). The ends lost 3 bases at V and 6 bases at J; junction bases unmatched: 6. This CDR3 comprises 13 residues.

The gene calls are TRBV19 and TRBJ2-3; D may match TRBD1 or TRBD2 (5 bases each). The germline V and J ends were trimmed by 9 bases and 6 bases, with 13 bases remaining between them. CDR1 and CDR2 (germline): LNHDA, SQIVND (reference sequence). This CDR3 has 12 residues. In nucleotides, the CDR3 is TGTGCCAGCCAAACGGGGCGCGATACGCAGTATTTT. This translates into CASQTGRDTQYF.

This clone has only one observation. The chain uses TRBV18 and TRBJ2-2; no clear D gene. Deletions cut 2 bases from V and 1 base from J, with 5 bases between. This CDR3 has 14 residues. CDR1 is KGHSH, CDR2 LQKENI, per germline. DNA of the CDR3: TGTGCCAGCTCACCAGCCAGGAACACCGGGGAGCTGTTTTTT. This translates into CASSPARNTGELFF.

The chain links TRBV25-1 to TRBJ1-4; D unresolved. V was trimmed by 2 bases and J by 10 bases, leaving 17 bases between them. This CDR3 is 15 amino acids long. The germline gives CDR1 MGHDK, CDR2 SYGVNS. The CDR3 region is CASSEALVRPGKLFF. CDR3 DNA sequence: TGTGCCAGCAGTGAAGCGCTGGTTCGACCTGGAAAACTGTTTTTT.

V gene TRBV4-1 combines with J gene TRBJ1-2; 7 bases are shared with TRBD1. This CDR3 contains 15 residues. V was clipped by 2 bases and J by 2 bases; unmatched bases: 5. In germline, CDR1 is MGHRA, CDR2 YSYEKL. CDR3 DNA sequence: TGCGCCAGCAGCCAACTCCCGACAGGGAACTATGGCTACACCTTC. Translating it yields CASSQLPTGNYGYTF.

The CDR3: CASGFWGTEAFF. The CDR3 nucleotides are TGTGCTAGTGGTTTTTGGGGCACTGAAGCTTTCTTT. This chain joins TRBV12-5 and TRBJ1-1; D unresolved. The V end was cut by 3 bases, the J end by 4 bases, with 6 bases between. The germline gives CDR1 LGHNT, CDR2 FRNRAP. This CDR3 region has 12 residues.

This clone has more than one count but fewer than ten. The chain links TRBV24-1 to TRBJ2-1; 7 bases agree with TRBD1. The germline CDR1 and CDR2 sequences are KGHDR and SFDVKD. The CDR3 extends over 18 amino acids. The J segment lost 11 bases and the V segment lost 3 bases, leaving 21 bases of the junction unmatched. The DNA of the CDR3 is TGTGCCACCAGTGATACTCCCATAACACCCTGGGGGACAGTTCAGCAGTTCTTC. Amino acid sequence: CATSDTPITPWGTVQQFF.

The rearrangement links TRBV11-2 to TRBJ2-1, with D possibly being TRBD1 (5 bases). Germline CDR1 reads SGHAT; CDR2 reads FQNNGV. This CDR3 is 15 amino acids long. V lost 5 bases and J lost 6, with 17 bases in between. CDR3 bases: TGTGCCAGCAGCCAAGGGGTAGTCACAGCCAATGAGCAGTTCTTC. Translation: CASSQGVVTANEQFF.